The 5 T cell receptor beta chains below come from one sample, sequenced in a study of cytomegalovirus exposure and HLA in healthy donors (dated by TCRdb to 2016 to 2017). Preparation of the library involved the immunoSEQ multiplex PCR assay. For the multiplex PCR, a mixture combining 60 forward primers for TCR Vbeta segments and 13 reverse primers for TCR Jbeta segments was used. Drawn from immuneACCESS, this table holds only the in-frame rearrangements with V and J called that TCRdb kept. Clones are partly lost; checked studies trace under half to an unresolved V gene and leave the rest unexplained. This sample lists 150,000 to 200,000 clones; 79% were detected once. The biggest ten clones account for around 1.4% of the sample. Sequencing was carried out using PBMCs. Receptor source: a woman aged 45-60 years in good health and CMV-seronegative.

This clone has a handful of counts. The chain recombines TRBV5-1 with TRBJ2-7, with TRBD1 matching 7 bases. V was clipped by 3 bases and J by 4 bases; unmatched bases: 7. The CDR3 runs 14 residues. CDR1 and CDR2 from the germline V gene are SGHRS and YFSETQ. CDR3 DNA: TGCGCCAGCAGCTCGGTCCCGGGACAGTACGAGCAGTACTTC. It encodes CASSSVPGQYEQYF.

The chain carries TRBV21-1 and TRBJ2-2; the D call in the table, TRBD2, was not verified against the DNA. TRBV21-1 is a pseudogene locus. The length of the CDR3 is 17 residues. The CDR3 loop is CASSNPWREDNTGELFF. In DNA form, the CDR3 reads TGTGCCAGCAGCAATCCCTGGCGGGAGGATAACACCGGGGAGCTGTTTTTT.

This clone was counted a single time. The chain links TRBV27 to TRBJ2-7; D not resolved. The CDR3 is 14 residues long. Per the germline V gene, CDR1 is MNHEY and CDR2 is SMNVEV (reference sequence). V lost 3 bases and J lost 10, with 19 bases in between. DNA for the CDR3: TGTGCCAGCAGTTTCGTCAGCGCCGACCGGCAACAGTACTTC. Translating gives CASSFVSADRQQYF.

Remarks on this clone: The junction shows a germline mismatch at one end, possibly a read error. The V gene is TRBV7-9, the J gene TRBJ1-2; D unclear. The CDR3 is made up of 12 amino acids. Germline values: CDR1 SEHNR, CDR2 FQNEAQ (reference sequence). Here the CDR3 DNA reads TGTTCCAGCAGCCCACCAATAGATGGCTACACCTTC. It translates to CSSSPPIDGYTF.

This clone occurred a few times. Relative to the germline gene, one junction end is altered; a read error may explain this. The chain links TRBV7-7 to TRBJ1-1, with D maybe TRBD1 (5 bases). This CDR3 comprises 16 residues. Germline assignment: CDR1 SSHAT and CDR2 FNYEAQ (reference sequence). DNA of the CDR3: TGTGCTAGCAGCCCGACAGAAAAACCCATGAACACTGAAGCTTTCTTT. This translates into CASSPTEKPMNTEAFF. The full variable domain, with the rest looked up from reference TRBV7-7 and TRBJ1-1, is GAGVSQSPRYKVTKRGQDVTLRCDPISSHATLYWYQQALGQGPEFLTYFNYEAQPDKSGLPSDRFSAERPEGSISTLTIQRTEQRDSAMYRCASSPTEKPMNTEAFFGQGTRLTVV.